A single sample is the source of the 19 T cell receptor beta chains below, sequenced in a study of T cells in Graves' hyperthyroidism and ophthalmopathy. From RNA transcripts, TCR beta CDR3 regions were amplified. First-round RT-PCR of the TCR CDR3 relied on the HTBI primer set. Via MiXCR, TCRdb re-called the multiplex PCR reads, giving one row per CDR3 protein. The top ten hold under 15% of the sample, which has 500,000 to 800,000 distinct CDR3 sequences, approximately 14% seen once. The sequenced sample was blood. The receptors originated from a woman in her 50s with Graves' ophthalmopathy.

The chain links TRBV5-1 to TRBJ2-2, with 12 nucleotides matching TRBD2. The CDR3 sequence is 16 residues long. The germline V gene has CDR1 SGHRS and CDR2 YFSETQ. V was pared by 4 bases and J by 3 bases, with 4 bases of the junction left unmatched. The CDR3 protein is CASSKTSGSDTGELFF. For the CDR3, the DNA is TGCGCCAGCAGCAAGACTAGCGGGAGCGACACCGGGGAGCTGTTTTTT.

This clonotype has more than one count but fewer than ten. J is TRBJ1-5 and V is TRBV30; 9 positions match TRBD1. Trimming at V came to 7 bases and at J to 7 bases, leaving 5 bases not matched to a gene. The CDR3 consists of 12 residues. Germline CDR1 reads GTSNPN; CDR2 reads SVGIG (reference sequence). CDR3 in amino acids: CASRQGEQPQHF. The CDR3 nucleotides read TGTGCCTCCCGACAGGGGGAACAGCCCCAGCATTTT.

The chain joins TRBV20-1 to TRBJ2-3, with 12 bases aligning to TRBD2. This CDR3 comprises 16 residues. Germline loops: CDR1 DFQATT, CDR2 SNEGSKA (reference sequence). Losses at the gene ends were 5 bases for V and 7 bases for J; bases not matched to a gene: 13. The CDR3 loop reads CSAYPLRTSGMNTQYF. The CDR3 coding sequence is TGCAGTGCTTACCCATTAAGGACTAGCGGGATGAATACGCAGTATTTT.

A few counts support this clonotype. V is TRBV14 and J is TRBJ2-1, with a tentative D call TRBD1 (6 bases). There are 14 residues in the CDR3. V dropped 6 bases and J dropped 0 bases, with 9 bases sitting between them. In germline, CDR1 is SGHDN, CDR2 FVKESK. CDR3 DNA sequence: TGTGCCAGCAGACTAGGGGGCTCCTACAATGAGCAGTTCTTC. Amino acid sequence: CASRLGGSYNEQFF. Full variable domain (outside the CDR3, taken from reference TRBV14 and TRBJ2-1): EAGVTQFPSHSVIEKGQTVTLRCDPISGHDNLYWYRRVMGKEIKFLLHFVKESKQDESGMPNNRFLAERTGGTYSTLKVQPAELEDSGVYFCASRLGGSYNEQFFGPGTRLTVL.

This clonotype was counted ten times or more. J is TRBJ2-1 and V is TRBV20-1; D unresolved. Germline assignment: CDR1 DFQATT and CDR2 SNEGSKA (reference sequence). Trimming left V 6 bases short and J 7 bases short, with 16 bases between. The CDR3 has 13 residues. The CDR3: CSAQWKDGNEQFF. The CDR3 region has the DNA TGCAGTGCCCAATGGAAGGACGGGAATGAGCAGTTCTTC.

This clonotype was picked up many times. The chain joins TRBV15 to TRBJ2-7; the match to TRBD2 covers 7 bases. This CDR3 region has 15 residues. V shed 3 bases and J 4 bases; nucleotides not matched to a gene: 9. Germline-derived CDR1 and CDR2 are LNHNV and YYDKDF (reference sequence). CDR3 in DNA: TGTGCCACCAGCAGCACCGGGACTAATTATTACGAGCAGTACTTC. Its translation: CATSSTGTNYYEQYF.

V usage is TRBV20-1 and J usage is TRBJ2-5; 11 bases agree with TRBD2. The CDR3 sequence is 16 residues long. V lost 4 bases and J lost 0; bases outside the gene matches: 7. The germline V gene encodes CDR1 DFQATT and CDR2 SNEGSKA (reference sequence). The CDR3 spells CSAIGPSGRYQETQYF. The CDR3 coding sequence is TGCAGTGCTATCGGCCCTAGCGGGAGGTACCAAGAGACCCAGTACTTC.

At least ten counts were recorded for this clonotype. The V gene is TRBV7-9, the J gene TRBJ2-1; TRBD1 agrees at 9 bases. Germline V gene lookup returns CDR1 SEHNR and CDR2 FQNEAQ (reference sequence). The CDR3 totals 16 residues. V gave up 4 bases and J gave up 15 bases; unmatched junction bases: 19. The CDR3 loop reads CASSSQKIDRGSIRFF. The CDR3 DNA reads TGTGCCAGCAGCTCACAAAAAATAGACAGGGGGAGCATTAGGTTCTTC. The full variable domain, completed using reference TRBV7-9 and TRBJ2-1, is DTGVSQNPRHKITKRGQNVTFRCDPISEHNRLYWYRQTLGQGPEFLTYFQNEAQLEKSRLLSDRFSAERPKGSFSTLEIQRTEQGDSAMYLCASSSQKIDRGSIRFFGPGTRLTVL.

This clonotype was observed a few times. The genes are TRBV10-3 and TRBJ1-2; 7 nucleotides line up with TRBD1. The germline CDR1 and CDR2 sequences are ENHRY and SYGVKD. This CDR3 is built from 18 residues. J was trimmed by 8 bases and V by 0 bases; bases with no gene match: 18. CDR3 in DNA: TGTGCCATCAGTGAGTCTCAGGGCAGGGGGGGACATGTAGGCGGCTACACCTTC. Protein sequence: CAISESQGRGGHVGGYTF.

This chain joins TRBV25-1 and TRBJ2-6; D possibly corresponds to TRBD1 (6 bases). Trimming cost V 6 bases and J 1 base, with 7 bases left between them. The CDR3 runs 14 residues. The germline V gene encodes CDR1 MGHDK and CDR2 SYGVNS. Here the CDR3 reads CASSRGSGANVLTF. In DNA, the CDR3 is TGTGCCAGCAGCAGGGGATCTGGGGCCAACGTCCTGACTTTC.

Details on this clonotype: The conserved phenylalanine or tryptophan is not found at the CDR3 terminus, so this likely reflects a read error. The chain carries TRBV27 and TRBJ1-1, with D perhaps matching TRBD1 (6 bases). This CDR3 comprises 16 residues. Deletions cut 2 bases from V and 0 bases from J, with 13 bases between. From germline, CDR1 is MNHEY and CDR2 SMNVEV (reference sequence). CDR3 protein: CASSLGQGSMNTEAFL. The DNA for the CDR3 is TGTGCCAGCAGTTTAGGGCAGGGGAGCATGAACACTGAAGCTTTCTTA.

In regard to this clonotype: The junction does not match germline at one end; this may be a read error. V gene TRBV27 combines with J gene TRBJ2-2; 9 bases align to TRBD2. In germline, CDR1 is MNHEY, CDR2 SMNVEV (reference sequence). The CDR3 consists of 18 residues. The CDR3 here is CASSLESVGLATTGKLFF. The CDR3, as DNA: TGTGCCAGCAGTTTAGAAAGTGTTGGACTAGCGACAACCGGGAAGCTGTTTTTT.

This CDR3 reads CASSYPVQRGLYEQYF. The CDR3 bases are TGTGCCAGCAGTTACCCTGTTCAGAGGGGCCTTTACGAGCAGTACTTC. The J gene is TRBJ2-7, the V gene TRBV6-5; either TRBD1 or TRBD2 may supply D (5 bases each). The CDR3 is 16 residues long. Germline-derived CDR1 and CDR2 are MNHEY and SVGAGI. V was shortened by 2 bases and J by 4 bases, with 18 bases between the two germline ends.

This clonotype was seen many times. The chain links TRBV6-2 or TRBV6-3 to TRBJ2-5; 9 bases map to TRBD2. From germline, CDR1 is MNHEY and CDR2 SVGEGT. The J segment lost 5 bases and the V segment lost 5 bases, leaving 12 bases of the junction unmatched. CDR3 length equals 16 residues. The CDR3 spells CASSPLLSGSGETQYF. The CDR3 DNA sequence: TGTGCCAGCAGTCCCCTCCTTAGCGGGAGCGGTGAGACCCAGTACTTC.

This clonotype was counted many times. The V gene is TRBV28, the J gene TRBJ2-7; TRBD2 agrees at 8 bases. Germline CDR1 is MDHEN and CDR2 is SYDVKM. With 6 bases clipped from V and 3 bases from J, the junction kept 7 bases outside the gene matches. The CDR3 has 14 amino acids. CDR3 sequence (DNA): TGTGCCAGCAGGGAGCGGGAGTCCATCTACGAGCAGTACTTC. The encoded protein is CASRERESIYEQYF.

This clonotype was recorded at least ten times. The V and J genes are TRBV7-3 and TRBJ2-3, with 12 nucleotides matching TRBD2. CDR3 length equals 17 residues. Germline loops: CDR1 SGHTA, CDR2 FQGTGA. V gave up 5 bases and J gave up 0 bases; unmatched junction bases: 6. The CDR3 region is CASSPKGLAGSTDTQYF. The CDR3 DNA reads as TGTGCCAGCAGCCCCAAAGGACTAGCGGGGAGCACAGATACGCAGTATTTT. Variable domain in full (rest from reference TRBV7-3 and TRBJ2-3): GAGVSQTPSNKVTEKGKYVELRCDPISGHTALYWYRQSLGQGPEFLIYFQGTGAADDSGLPNDRFFAVRPEGSVSTLKIQRTERGDSAVYLCASSPKGLAGSTDTQYFGPGTRLTVL.

This clonotype appeared many times. This chain connects TRBV14 to TRBJ1-1; D not resolved. With 3 bases removed from V and 7 bases from J, the gap between germline ends came to 6 bases. This CDR3 region has 11 residues. The germline V gene has CDR1 SGHDN and CDR2 FVKESK. The CDR3 DNA reads as TGTGCCAGCAGCCAGACCTATGAAGCTTTCTTT. It translates to CASSQTYEAFF.

This clonotype occurred many times. The chain carries TRBV7-8 and TRBJ2-3, with 9 nucleotides matching TRBD2. Per the germline V gene, CDR1 is SGHVS and CDR2 is FQNEAQ. V shed 4 bases, J shed 11 bases, and the junction held 16 bases outside the gene matches. The CDR3 loop spans 16 amino acids. This CDR3 reads CASSSQAGTSPWVQYF. As DNA, the CDR3 is TGTGCCAGCAGCTCCCAGGCTGGGACTAGCCCCTGGGTGCAGTATTTT. The entire variable domain, with the rest obtained from reference TRBV7-8 and TRBJ2-3, is as follows: GAGVSQSPRYKVAKRGQDVALRCDPISGHVSLFWYQQALGQGPEFLTYFQNEAQLDKSGLPSDRFFAERPEGSVSTLKIQRTQQEDSAVYLCASSSQAGTSPWVQYFGPGTRLTVL.

This clonotype appeared many times. The CDR3 DNA is TGCAGTGCCCTGGACGTGGCGGATGAGCAGTTCTTC. Translation: CSALDVADEQFF. The chain employs TRBV20-1 and TRBJ2-1; unclear D gene. Trimming removed 6 bases from V and 8 bases from J, with 14 bases in between. This CDR3 has 12 amino acids. Per the germline V gene, CDR1 is DFQATT and CDR2 is SNEGSKA (reference sequence).